The 29 T cell receptor beta chains presented below share a single source sample, sequenced in a study of blood T cells in healthy people across ages. Together with a sample-barcoded 5' primer, a J-beta primer mix was included in a second PCR lasting roughly 6 to 12 cycles. Each CDR3 protein is one row after TCRdb ran MiXCR on the 5' RACE reads. The sample has more than 900,000 distinct CDR3 sequences; around 27% are singletons. These same data were also listed under a study on T cells of mothers and their children.

The sequencing sample was made of blood. These receptors were collected from a girl aged 2 to 10 in good health.

A single count supports this clonotype. The chain carries TRBV5-1 and TRBJ2-2, with D perhaps TRBD1 (5 bases). The germline V gene has CDR1 SGHRS and CDR2 YFSETQ. The ends were cut back, 0 bases at V and 6 bases at J, with 12 bases in the middle. This CDR3 has 15 residues. CDR3: CASSLERQYAGELFF. The DNA for the CDR3 is TGCGCCAGCAGCTTGGAGCGACAGTACGCCGGGGAGCTGTTTTTT.

This clonotype was seen a few times. This chain links TRBV6-5 with TRBJ1-1; D uncertain. This CDR3 is 15 amino acids long. V lost 2 bases to trimming and J lost 1 base, with 11 bases between them. The germline V gene encodes CDR1 MNHEY and CDR2 SVGAGI. The DNA of the CDR3 is TGTGCCAGCAGTTACGCGTGGACGGCGAACACTGAAGCTTTCTTT. Translating it yields CASSYAWTANTEAFF.

This chain joins TRBV27 and TRBJ2-7, with TRBD2 matching over 8 bases. This CDR3 region has 15 residues. Germline CDR1 MNHEY, CDR2 SMNVEV (reference sequence). Germline trimming cut 4 bases from V and 0 bases from J; bases unmatched to any gene: 5. CDR3 loop: CASSSFAGGSYEQYF. For the CDR3, the DNA is TGTGCCAGCAGTTCTTTTGCGGGAGGCTCCTACGAGCAGTACTTC.

The V and J genes are TRBV12-3 or TRBV12-4 and TRBJ2-1; the D gene is possibly TRBD2 (5 bases). The CDR3 sequence is 15 residues long. V shed 3 bases and J shed 5 bases, with 14 bases lying between them. The CDR3 loop reads CASSFGGPRHNEQFF. CDR3 nucleotides: TGTGCCAGCAGTTTTGGAGGACCCAGGCACAATGAGCAGTTCTTC.

A few counts support this clonotype. This rearrangement joins TRBV20-1 to TRBJ2-1; TRBD1 might be the D (5 bases). Germline values: CDR1 DFQATT, CDR2 SNEGSKA (reference sequence). This CDR3 contains 17 residues. Trimming took off 0 bases at V and 0 bases at J, with 15 bases between the two ends. CDR3 DNA: TGCAGTGCTAGAGAACGAAATGGGGCCCGCTCCTACAATGAGCAGTTCTTC. As protein: CSARERNGARSYNEQFF.

This clonotype was recorded a few times. The rearrangement uses TRBV9 and TRBJ1-5; tentative D call: TRBD1 (6 bases). Germline loops: CDR1 SGDLS, CDR2 YYNGEE. Deletions cut 5 bases from V and 5 bases from J, with 11 bases between. The CDR3 spans 13 residues. The CDR3 nucleotides read TGTGCCAGCAGTCCCTCAGGGGATCAGCCCCAGCATTTT. This translates into CASSPSGDQPQHF.

The table lists this clonotype with a few counts. The chain uses TRBV12-3 or TRBV12-4 and TRBJ2-1; 7 nucleotides line up with TRBD2. The CDR3 has 16 residues. Trimming took 5 bases from V and 8 from J; bases not matched to a gene: 15. Here the CDR3 DNA reads TGTGCCAGCAGTCTCCACCACATCGGGCGGGAGCATGAGCAGTTCTTC. It is translated as CASSLHHIGREHEQFF.

The chain joins TRBV5-1 to TRBJ1-1; 10 nucleotides align to TRBD1. The length of the CDR3 is 15 residues. CDR1 and CDR2 (germline): SGHRS, YFSETQ. Losses at the gene ends were 0 bases for V and 6 bases for J; bases not matched to a gene: 5. The CDR3 here is CASSLAGQGRAEAFF. The DNA for the CDR3 is TGCGCCAGCAGCTTGGCGGGACAGGGGAGGGCTGAAGCTTTCTTT.

This clonotype was seen many times. The chain has TRBV6-1 and TRBJ2-7; perhaps TRBD2 as D (6 bases). V was pared by 2 bases and J by 2 bases, with 10 bases between. The CDR3 runs to 14 residues. Germline assignment: CDR1 MNHNS and CDR2 SASEGT. This CDR3 is CASSERGSTYEQYF. DNA for the CDR3: TGTGCCAGCAGTGAACGGGGGTCTACCTACGAGCAGTACTTC.

The V and J genes are TRBV28 and TRBJ1-1, with D perhaps TRBD1 (6 bases). The CDR3 consists of 14 residues. Germline values: CDR1 MDHEN, CDR2 SYDVKM. Trimming removed 5 bases from V and 6 bases from J, with 16 bases in between. Written as DNA, the CDR3 is TGTGCCAGCAGTCTGACAGGATATGAGGCTGAAGCTTTCTTT. Translating it yields CASSLTGYEAEAFF.

The chain recombines TRBV29-1 with TRBJ2-7; the D gene is possibly TRBD1 (5 bases). Trimming left V 7 bases short and J 5 bases short, with 15 bases between. The CDR3 totals 12 residues. The germline gives CDR1 SQVTM, CDR2 ANQGSEA. The CDR3 DNA sequence: TGCAGCGCAGGGCCCTCGGCCGACGAGCAGTACTTC. Translated, it gives CSAGPSADEQYF.

The J gene is TRBJ2-1, the V gene TRBV13; maybe TRBD2 (5 bases). CDR1 PRHDT and CDR2 FYEKMQ come from the germline V gene (reference sequence). V lost 8 bases and J 5 bases, leaving 19 bases between the germline ends. The CDR3 sequence is 15 residues long. CDR3 coding DNA: TGTGCCAGCGCCTGGACTCTCCAACTGAACAATGAGCAGTTCTTC. Its translation: CASAWTLQLNNEQFF.

The gene calls are TRBV6-6 and TRBJ2-5; TRBD2 matches 7 bases. Trimming at V came to 4 bases and at J to 6 bases, leaving 5 bases not matched to a gene. Germline CDR1 MNHNY, CDR2 SVGAGI (reference sequence). CDR3 length equals 13 residues. The CDR3 sequence: CASSSSGMKTQYF. Written as DNA, the CDR3 is TGTGCCAGCAGTTCTAGCGGTATGAAGACCCAGTACTTC.

The genes are TRBV12-3 or TRBV12-4 and TRBJ2-7; 9 bases agree with TRBD1. There are 12 residues in the CDR3. With 4 bases clipped from V and 13 bases from J, the junction kept 8 bases outside the gene matches. CDR3 loop: CASSSGTGILYF. The CDR3 bases are TGTGCCAGCAGTTCCGGGACAGGGATCCTATACTTC.

A few counts support this clonotype. V gene TRBV6-6 combines with J gene TRBJ1-1; possibly TRBD1 for D (5 bases). The CDR3 totals 13 residues. Germline-derived CDR1 and CDR2 are MNHNY and SVGAGI (reference sequence). Deletions cut 6 bases from V and 4 bases from J, with 12 bases between. This chain's CDR3 is CASSRERGTEAFF. The CDR3 region has the DNA TGTGCCAGCAGCCGCGAGAGGGGCACTGAAGCTTTCTTT.

The V and J genes are TRBV7-3 and TRBJ2-1; D remains unclear. The CDR3 totals 13 residues. Per the germline V gene, CDR1 is SGHTA and CDR2 is FQGTGA. The ends were cut back, 3 bases at V and 8 bases at J, with 11 bases in the middle. Here the CDR3 reads CASSLLPTDEQFF. The CDR3 DNA follows: TGTGCCAGCAGCTTGTTACCGACGGATGAGCAGTTCTTC.

The V call is TRBV4-3, the J call TRBJ1-2, with 9 positions matching TRBD1. The ends lost 3 bases at V and 7 bases at J; junction bases unmatched: 15. Germline V gene lookup returns CDR1 LGHNA and CDR2 YSLEER. The CDR3 spans 17 residues. The CDR3 here is CASSQKDAGTGLRGYTF. DNA of the CDR3: TGCGCCAGCAGCCAGAAAGATGCCGGGACAGGGCTCCGTGGCTACACCTTC.

This sequence joins TRBV6-1 and TRBJ2-2; D gene unclear. The CDR3 length is 15 residues. The germline V gene has CDR1 MNHNS and CDR2 SASEGT. V lost 5 bases, J lost 7 bases, and 17 bases lay in between. Here the CDR3 reads CASSKVVGLYGELFF. CDR3 nucleotides: TGTGCCAGCAGTAAGGTGGTGGGCCTATACGGGGAGCTGTTTTTT.

The J gene is TRBJ2-7, the V gene TRBV6-2 or TRBV6-3, with D perhaps matching TRBD2 (5 bases). Germline V gives CDR1 MNHEY, CDR2 SVGEGT. The CDR3 has 15 residues. V was clipped by 2 bases and J by 3 bases, with 14 bases between them. CDR3 bases: TGTGCCAGCAGTTACACGAGCGGAGTTTACTACGAGCAGTACTTC. Amino acids: CASSYTSGVYYEQYF.

The V call is TRBV25-1, the J call TRBJ2-1; D not certain. The J call may be in error: the DNA end matches TRBJ2-7 better. CDR1 MGHDK and CDR2 SYGVNS come from the germline V gene. The CDR3 sequence is 14 residues long. Here the CDR3 reads CASSEGLEGYEQYF. CDR3 coding DNA: TGTGCCAGCAGTGAGGGCCTGGAAGGATACGAGCAGTACTTC.

This clonotype has only a few counts. The V gene is TRBV5-1, the J gene TRBJ2-5; D call uncertain. Looked up from germline, CDR1 is SGHRS and CDR2 is YFSETQ. This CDR3 spans 13 amino acids. V was pared by 4 bases and J by 5 bases, with 12 bases between. Here the CDR3 DNA reads TGCGCCAGCAGCCACCAGTCTACGGAGACCCAGTACTTC. Translation: CASSHQSTETQYF.

The CDR3 here is CASGYPTGELFF. Here the CDR3 DNA reads TGTGCTAGTGGTTACCCCACCGGGGAGCTGTTTTTT. The V gene is TRBV12-5, the J gene TRBJ2-2; no definite D call. The CDR3 spans 12 residues. Trimming removed 4 bases from V and 4 bases from J, with 4 bases in between. Per germline, CDR1 LGHNT and CDR2 FRNRAP.

The CDR3 bases are TGTGCCAGCAGCTTAGAACGAGGGGTTTCGGAGACCCAGTACTTC. It encodes CASSLERGVSETQYF. This chain connects TRBV7-9 to TRBJ2-5; D assignment may be TRBD1 or TRBD2 (5 bases each). Germline assignment: CDR1 SEHNR and CDR2 FQNEAQ (reference sequence). The CDR3 is 15 amino acids. V lost 1 base and J lost 5, with 14 bases in between. The whole variable domain, remainder taken from reference TRBV7-9 and TRBJ2-5, is DTGVSQNPRHKITKRGQNVTFRCDPISEHNRLYWYRQTLGQGPEFLTYFQNEAQLEKSRLLSDRFSAERPKGSFSTLEIQRTEQGDSAMYLCASSLERGVSETQYFGPGTRLLVL.

This clonotype was observed a few times. The rearrangement uses TRBV11-2 and TRBJ2-7; 12 nucleotides align to TRBD2. The V segment lost 0 bases and the J segment 4 bases; nucleotides outside the gene matches: 7. Germline loops: CDR1 SGHAT, CDR2 FQNNGV. The length of the CDR3 is 17 residues. The CDR3 DNA reads TGTGCCAGCAGCTTAGAATCTGTGACTAGCGGGAGTTACGAGCAGTACTTC. Translating it yields CASSLESVTSGSYEQYF.

This clonotype was detected a few times. The chain combines TRBV12-5 with TRBJ2-1, with D hard to call. V lost 0 bases and J 6 bases, leaving 3 bases between the germline ends. Germline V lookup: CDR1 LGHNT, CDR2 FRNRAP. The CDR3 has 12 residues. CDR3 loop: CASGLVPNEQFF. The CDR3 DNA is TGTGCTAGTGGTTTGGTCCCCAATGAGCAGTTCTTC.

V gene TRBV20-1 combines with J gene TRBJ1-5, with D possibly being TRBD1 (5 bases). The germline CDR1 and CDR2 sequences are DFQATT and SNEGSKA (reference sequence). Trimming took 6 bases from V and 0 from J, leaving 12 bases between them. CDR3 length: 14 amino acids. CDR3 protein: CSARDPYSNQPQHF. CDR3 nucleotide sequence: TGCAGTGCCAGGGACCCGTATAGCAATCAGCCCCAGCATTTT.

This clonotype was found a few times. The rearrangement uses TRBV7-9 and TRBJ2-5, with 7 bases aligning to TRBD1. The J call may be wrong; the DNA end is better matched by TRBJ2-7. Germline CDR1 reads SEHNR; CDR2 reads FQNEAQ (reference sequence). The CDR3 loop spans 15 amino acids. The CDR3 spells CASSSTDRVWYEQYF. The CDR3 coding sequence is TGTGCCAGCAGCTCGACAGACAGGGTTTGGTACGAGCAGTACTTC.

This clonotype was seen a handful of times. The chain joins TRBV28 to TRBJ1-2; unclear D gene. This CDR3 is 12 amino acids long. Trimming removed 3 bases from V and 8 bases from J, with 10 bases in between. Germline CDR1 and CDR2: MDHEN and SYDVKM. The CDR3 DNA is TGTGCCAGCAGTTTGAGGGTGGAAGGCTACACCTTC. It translates to CASSLRVEGYTF.

This clonotype was observed a handful of times. The chain carries TRBV20-1 and TRBJ1-6; tentative D call: TRBD1 (5 bases). Looked up from germline, CDR1 is DFQATT and CDR2 is SNEGSKA (reference sequence). This CDR3 contains 14 residues. V lost 0 bases to trimming and J lost 9 bases, with 12 bases between them. CDR3 sequence reads: CSARDPGGASPLHF. DNA of the CDR3: TGCAGTGCTAGAGATCCCGGAGGGGCTTCACCCCTCCACTTT.